The source of this T cell receptor beta chain is a study of T-cell reconstitution after alpha-beta-depleted transplantation in children. The TCRbeta library was prepared with unique molecular identifiers. TCRdb itself ran the PCR reads through MiXCR, one entry per CDR3 protein. The sample carries under 400,000 distinct CDR3 sequences, approximately 23% recorded once. The material sequenced was PBMCs, mostly from graft donor cells, taken 180 days after TCRalphabeta/CD19-depleted stem cell transplant. The sequence derives from a male patient aged 10-17 years who had a stem cell transplant for acute lymphoblastic leukemia, so the T cells may come from the graft donor.

CDR3 region: CASSFLELARTDEQYF. For the CDR3, the DNA is TGTGCCAGCAGTTTTTTAGAACTAGCGAGGACTGACGAGCAGTACTTC. This chain links TRBV12-3 or TRBV12-4 with TRBJ2-7; TRBD2 agrees at 7 bases. CDR3 length: 16 amino acids. The V segment lost 3 bases and the J segment 5 bases; nucleotides outside the gene matches: 13.